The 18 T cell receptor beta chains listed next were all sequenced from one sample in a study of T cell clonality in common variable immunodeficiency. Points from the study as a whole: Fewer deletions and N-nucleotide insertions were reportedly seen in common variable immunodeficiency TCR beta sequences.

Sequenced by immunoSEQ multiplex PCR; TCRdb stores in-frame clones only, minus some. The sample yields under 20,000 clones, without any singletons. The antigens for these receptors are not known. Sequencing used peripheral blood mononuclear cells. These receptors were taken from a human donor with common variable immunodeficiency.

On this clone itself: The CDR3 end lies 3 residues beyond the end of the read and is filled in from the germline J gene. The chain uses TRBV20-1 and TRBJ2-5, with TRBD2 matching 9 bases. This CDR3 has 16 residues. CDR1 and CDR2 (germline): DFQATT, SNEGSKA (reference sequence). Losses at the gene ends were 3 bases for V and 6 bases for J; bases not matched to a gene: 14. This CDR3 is CSARDWAGGQTKTQYF. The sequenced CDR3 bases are TGCAGTGCTAGGGATTGGGCGGGAGGGCAGACTAAGACC.

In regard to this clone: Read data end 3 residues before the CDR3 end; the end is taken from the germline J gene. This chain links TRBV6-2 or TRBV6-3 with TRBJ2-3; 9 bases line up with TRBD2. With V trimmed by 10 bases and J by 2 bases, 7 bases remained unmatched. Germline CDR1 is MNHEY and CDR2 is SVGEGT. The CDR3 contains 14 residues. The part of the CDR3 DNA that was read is TGTGCCATCGACGGCGGGGGGGCCACAGATACG. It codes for CAIDGGGATDT. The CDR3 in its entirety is CAIDGGGATDTQYF.

The sequenced CDR3 bases are TGTGCCAGCAGCCGGGGGAGGGGCTCATGGGAGACC. Its translation is CASSRGRGSWET. The entire CDR3 reads CASSRGRGSWETQYF. J is TRBJ2-5 and V is TRBV7-6, with 7 bases identical to TRBD2. The CDR3 extends 3 residues past the end of the read, so its final part is completed from the germline J gene. Germline values: CDR1 SGHVS, CDR2 FNYEAQ. The V gene end was trimmed by 5 bases and the J gene end by 5 bases; junction bases not matched to a gene: 11. The CDR3 covers 15 residues.

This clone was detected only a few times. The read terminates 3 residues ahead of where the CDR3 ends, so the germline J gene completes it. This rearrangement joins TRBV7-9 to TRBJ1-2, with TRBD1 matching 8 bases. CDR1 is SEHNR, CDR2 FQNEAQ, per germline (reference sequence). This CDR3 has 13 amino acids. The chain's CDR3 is CASSPAGTGDYTF. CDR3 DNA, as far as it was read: TGTGCCAGCAGCCCGGCTGGGACAGGTGAC.

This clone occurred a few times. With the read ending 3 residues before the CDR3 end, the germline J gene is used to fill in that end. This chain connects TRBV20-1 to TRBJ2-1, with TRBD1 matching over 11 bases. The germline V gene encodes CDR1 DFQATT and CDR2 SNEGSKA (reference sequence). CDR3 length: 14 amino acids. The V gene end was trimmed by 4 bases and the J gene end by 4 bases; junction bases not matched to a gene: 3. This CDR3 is CSAKGQGGYNEQFF. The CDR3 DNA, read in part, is TGCAGTGCTAAGGGACAGGGGGGATACAATGAG.

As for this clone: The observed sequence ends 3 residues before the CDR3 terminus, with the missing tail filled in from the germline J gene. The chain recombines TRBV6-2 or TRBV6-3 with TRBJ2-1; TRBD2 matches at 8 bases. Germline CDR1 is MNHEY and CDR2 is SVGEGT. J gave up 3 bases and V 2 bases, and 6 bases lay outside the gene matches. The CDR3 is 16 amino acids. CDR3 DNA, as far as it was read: TGTGCCAGCAGTTACCCGGGGACTAGGAACTACAATGAG. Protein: CASSYPGTRNYNE. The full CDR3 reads CASSYPGTRNYNEQFF.

The CDR3 bases that were read are TGTGCCAGCAGCTTAGAAAGTCGGGGC. Residues: CASSLESRG. The full CDR3 reads CASSLESRGYTF. This chain links TRBV7-9 with TRBJ1-2; D is undetermined. Coverage ceases 3 residues before the CDR3 finishes, and the germline J gene fills in the end. CDR3 length equals 12 residues. Germline V lookup: CDR1 SEHNR, CDR2 FQNEAQ (reference sequence).

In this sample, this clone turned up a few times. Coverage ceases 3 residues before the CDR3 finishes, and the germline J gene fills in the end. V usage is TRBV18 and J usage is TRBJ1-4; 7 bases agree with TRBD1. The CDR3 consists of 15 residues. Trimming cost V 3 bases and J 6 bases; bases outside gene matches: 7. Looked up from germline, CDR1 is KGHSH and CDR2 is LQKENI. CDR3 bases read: TGTGCCAGCTCACCCGACAGGGTTTTAGATGAAAAA. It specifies CASSPDRVLDEK. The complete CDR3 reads CASSPDRVLDEKLFF.

Partial CDR3 DNA: TGTGCCAGCAGCCCAGGACAGGGCAACTATGGC. It encodes CASSPGQGNYG. The whole CDR3 region reads CASSPGQGNYGYTF. The chain combines TRBV7-6 with TRBJ1-2, with 8 bases lining up with TRBD1. The CDR3 is cut off 3 residues early in the read; its end comes from the germline J gene. There are 14 residues in the CDR3. V shed 5 bases and J 2 bases; nucleotides not matched to a gene: 4. Per germline, CDR1 SGHVS and CDR2 FNYEAQ.

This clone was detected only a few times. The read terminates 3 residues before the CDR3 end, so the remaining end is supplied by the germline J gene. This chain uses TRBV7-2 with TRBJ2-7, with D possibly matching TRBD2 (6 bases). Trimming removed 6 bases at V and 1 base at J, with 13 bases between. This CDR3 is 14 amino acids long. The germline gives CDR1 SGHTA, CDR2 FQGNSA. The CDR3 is CASRPGGVSYEQYF. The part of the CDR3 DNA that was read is TGTGCCAGCAGACCCGGGGGAGTTTCCTACGAG.

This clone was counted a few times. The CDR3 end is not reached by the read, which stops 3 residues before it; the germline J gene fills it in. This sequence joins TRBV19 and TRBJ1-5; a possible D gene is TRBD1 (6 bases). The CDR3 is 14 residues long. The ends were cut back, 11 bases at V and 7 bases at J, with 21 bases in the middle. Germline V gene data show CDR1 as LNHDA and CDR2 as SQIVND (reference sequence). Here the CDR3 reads CAAGARGLFQPQHF. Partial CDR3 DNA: TGTGCCGCAGGGGCCAGGGGATTATTCCAGCCC.

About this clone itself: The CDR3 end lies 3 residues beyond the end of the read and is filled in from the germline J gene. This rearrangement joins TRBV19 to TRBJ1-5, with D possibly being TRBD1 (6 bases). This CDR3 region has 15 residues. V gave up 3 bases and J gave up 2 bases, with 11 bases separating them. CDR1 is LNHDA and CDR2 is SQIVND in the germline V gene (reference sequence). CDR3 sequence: CASSILGGGNQPQHF. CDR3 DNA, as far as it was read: TGTGCCAGTAGTATTCTAGGGGGAGGCAATCAGCCC.

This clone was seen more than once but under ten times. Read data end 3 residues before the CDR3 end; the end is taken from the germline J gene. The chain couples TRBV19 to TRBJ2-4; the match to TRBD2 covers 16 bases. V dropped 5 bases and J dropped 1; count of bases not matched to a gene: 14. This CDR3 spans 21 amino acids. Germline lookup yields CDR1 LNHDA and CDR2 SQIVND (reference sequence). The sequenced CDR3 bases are TGTGCCAGTAGTCCGGGACTAGCGGGGGGGGCCTTAGTGTGGGCCAAAAACATT. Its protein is CASSPGLAGGALVWAKNI. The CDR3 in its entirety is CASSPGLAGGALVWAKNIQYF.

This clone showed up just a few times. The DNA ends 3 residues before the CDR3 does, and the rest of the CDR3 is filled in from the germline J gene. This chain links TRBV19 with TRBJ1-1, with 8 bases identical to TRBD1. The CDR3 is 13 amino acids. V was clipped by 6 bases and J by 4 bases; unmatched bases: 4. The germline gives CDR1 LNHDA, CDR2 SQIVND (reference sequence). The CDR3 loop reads CASSFGQGTEAFF. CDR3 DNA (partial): TGTGCCAGTAGCTTCGGACAGGGCACTGAA.

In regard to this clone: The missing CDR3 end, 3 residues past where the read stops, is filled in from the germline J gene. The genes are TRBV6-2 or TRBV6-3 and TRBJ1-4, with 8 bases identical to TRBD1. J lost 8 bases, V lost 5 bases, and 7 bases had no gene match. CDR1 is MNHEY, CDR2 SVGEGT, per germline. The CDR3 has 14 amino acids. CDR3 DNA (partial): TGTGCCAGCAGTCCAGGGGGCGTGAGGGAAAAA. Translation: CASSPGGVREK. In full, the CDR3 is CASSPGGVREKLFF.

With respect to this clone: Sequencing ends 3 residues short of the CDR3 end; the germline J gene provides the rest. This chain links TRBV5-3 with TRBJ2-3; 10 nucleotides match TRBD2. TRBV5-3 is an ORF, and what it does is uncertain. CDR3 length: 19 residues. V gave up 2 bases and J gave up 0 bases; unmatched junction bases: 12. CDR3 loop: CARSFTGLANRTSTDTQYF. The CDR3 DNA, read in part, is TGTGCCAGAAGCTTTACGGGACTAGCGAACAGAACTAGCACAGATACG.

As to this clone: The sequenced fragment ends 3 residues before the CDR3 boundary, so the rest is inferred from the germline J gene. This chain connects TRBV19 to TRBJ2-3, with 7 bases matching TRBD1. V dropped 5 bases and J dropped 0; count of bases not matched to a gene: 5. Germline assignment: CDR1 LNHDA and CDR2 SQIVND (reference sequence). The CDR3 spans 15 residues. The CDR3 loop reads CASSLGTVSTDTQYF. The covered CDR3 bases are TGTGCCAGTAGTTTGGGGACAGTAAGCACAGATACG.

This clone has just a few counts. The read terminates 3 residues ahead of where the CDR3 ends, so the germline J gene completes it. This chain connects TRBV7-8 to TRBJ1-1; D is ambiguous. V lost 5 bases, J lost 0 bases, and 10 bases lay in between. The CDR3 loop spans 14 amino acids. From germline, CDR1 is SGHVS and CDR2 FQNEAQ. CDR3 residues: CASSVTDMNTEAFF. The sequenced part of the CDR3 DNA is TGTGCCAGCAGCGTTACAGATATGAACACTGAA.